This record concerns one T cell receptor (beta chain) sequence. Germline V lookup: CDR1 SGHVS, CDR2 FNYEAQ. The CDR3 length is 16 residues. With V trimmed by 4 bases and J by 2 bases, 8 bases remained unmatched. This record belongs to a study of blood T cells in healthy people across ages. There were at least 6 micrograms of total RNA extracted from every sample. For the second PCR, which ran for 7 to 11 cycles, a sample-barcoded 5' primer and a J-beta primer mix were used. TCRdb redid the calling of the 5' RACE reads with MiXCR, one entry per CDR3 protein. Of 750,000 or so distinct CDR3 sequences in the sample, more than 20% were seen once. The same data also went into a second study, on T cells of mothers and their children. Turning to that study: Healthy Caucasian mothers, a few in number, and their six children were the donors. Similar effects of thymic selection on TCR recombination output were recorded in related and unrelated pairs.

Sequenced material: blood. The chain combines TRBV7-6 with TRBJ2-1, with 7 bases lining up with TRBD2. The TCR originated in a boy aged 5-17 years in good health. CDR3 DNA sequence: TGTGCCAGCAGCTCCCAATCCCGGGGGGCCTACAATGAGCAGTTCTTC. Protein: CASSSQSRGAYNEQFF.